Following are 3 T cell receptor beta chains from one sample sequenced in a study of cytomegalovirus exposure and HLA in healthy donors. The study ran its PCR with 60 Vbeta and 13 Jbeta primers. The data were produced by immunoSEQ multiplex PCR, yet TCRdb's version contains in-frame clones alone and is incomplete. The sample holds about 100,000 clones; roughly 80% are singletons and the top ten take about 7%. The sample was PBMCs. The receptors were sampled from a man aged 50 to 59 in good health and CMV-seropositive.

CDR3 sequence reads: CASSRQGLDSGANVLTF. CDR3 DNA: TGTGCCAGCAGCCGACAGGGGCTGGACTCTGGGGCCAACGTCCTGACTTTC. V usage is TRBV7-9 and J usage is TRBJ2-6; 8 bases are a match to TRBD1. J was trimmed by 0 bases and V by 5 bases; bases with no gene match: 6. This CDR3 has 17 amino acids. Germline CDR1 SEHNR, CDR2 FQNEAQ (reference sequence).

The rearrangement links TRBV19 to TRBJ1-5; 8 bases are shared with TRBD1. This CDR3 spans 17 amino acids. Per the germline V gene, CDR1 is LNHDA and CDR2 is SQIVND (reference sequence). The J segment lost 6 bases and the V segment lost 6 bases, leaving 16 bases of the junction unmatched. CDR3: CASSPNLPGTGGQPQHF. CDR3 nucleotides: TGTGCCAGTAGCCCAAATCTGCCCGGGACAGGTGGTCAGCCCCAGCATTTT.

The chain carries TRBV19 and TRBJ1-6; 8 nucleotides match TRBD1. The V segment lost 6 bases and the J segment 9 bases; nucleotides outside the gene matches: 10. Germline V gene sequence: CDR1 LNHDA, CDR2 SQIVND (reference sequence). This CDR3 spans 15 amino acids. CDR3 bases: TGTGCCAGTAGACCGACAGGGGTTGTTGGTTCACCCCTCCACTTT. It is translated as CASRPTGVVGSPLHF.